These 27 T cell receptor beta chains originate from one sample sequenced in a study of T cell responses to AZD1222 COVID-19 vaccine. Only in-frame clones appear in the TCRdb table, and some are missing; sequencing was by immunoSEQ multiplex PCR. The sample shows around 140,000 clones, 85% of them seen only once. Sequenced material: peripheral blood, taken 28 days after the second dose of the MenACWY control vaccine. These TCRs come from an adult who received the MenACWY meningococcal vaccine as a control.

V gene TRBV5-5 combines with J gene TRBJ2-7, with D possibly being TRBD2 (7 bases). The CDR3 spans 13 residues. CDR1 SGHKS and CDR2 YYEKEE come from the germline V gene (reference sequence). The germline V and J ends were trimmed by 4 bases and 6 bases, with 14 bases remaining between them. CDR3 amino acids: CASSSPGGLEQYF. Written as DNA, the CDR3 is TGTGCCAGCAGCAGCCCCGGGGGGCTCGAGCAGTACTTC.

A few counts support this clone. The chain carries TRBV14 and TRBJ1-3; 8 nucleotides align to TRBD1. The junction had 3 bases not matched to a gene; V was cut back by 4 bases and J by 4 bases. The CDR3 is made up of 14 amino acids. Germline V gene data show CDR1 as SGHDN and CDR2 as FVKESK. The CDR3 nucleotides read TGTGCCAGCAGCCGGACAGGGTCCGGAAACACCATATATTTT. Translating it yields CASSRTGSGNTIYF.

The J gene is TRBJ1-1, the V gene TRBV6-5; D is unresolved. The V and J ends lost 5 bases and 0 bases respectively, with 10 bases between them. The CDR3 contains 14 residues. The V gene's germline CDR1 is MNHEY and CDR2 SVGAGI. For the CDR3, the DNA is TGTGCCAGCAGTCAAAATCGGGTGAACACTGAAGCTTTCTTT. Its translation: CASSQNRVNTEAFF.

The CDR3 here is CASTPGTGTREQYF. CDR3 sequence (DNA): TGTGCCAGCACCCCCGGGACAGGGACTAGGGAGCAGTACTTC. The V gene is TRBV11-2, the J gene TRBJ2-7; perhaps TRBD1 as D (9 bases). V gave up 7 bases and J gave up 7 bases, with 20 bases separating them. The CDR3 is 14 amino acids. The germline V gene has CDR1 SGHAT and CDR2 FQNNGV.

J is TRBJ2-5 and V is TRBV6-4; D is unresolved. Trimming shortened V by 4 bases and J by 2 bases, and 8 bases separated the two germline ends. Germline V gene sequence: CDR1 MRHNA, CDR2 SNTAGT. This CDR3 spans 13 amino acids. The CDR3 loop reads CASSVDIQETQYF. DNA for the CDR3: TGTGCCAGCAGTGTTGACATACAAGAGACCCAGTACTTC.

V usage is TRBV6-5 and J usage is TRBJ2-2; TRBD1 matches 8 bases. CDR1 is MNHEY, CDR2 SVGAGI, per germline. The CDR3 length is 14 residues. The J segment lost 4 bases and the V segment lost 8 bases, leaving 6 bases of the junction unmatched. The CDR3 sequence: CASGGTGPTGELFF. The CDR3 nucleotides are TGTGCCAGCGGAGGGACAGGACCCACCGGGGAGCTGTTTTTT.

J is TRBJ2-7 and V is TRBV4-2; D is unresolved. Germline-derived CDR1 and CDR2 are LGHNA and YNFKEQ. The CDR3 has 13 residues. The V and J ends lost 1 base and 2 bases respectively, with 6 bases between them. The CDR3 protein is CASSQGPTYEQYV. For the CDR3, the DNA is TGTGCCAGCAGCCAAGGTCCTACCTACGAGCAGTACGTC.

V usage is TRBV5-8 and J usage is TRBJ1-5, with 8 bases aligning to TRBD1. In germline, CDR1 is SGHTS, CDR2 YDEGEE. The length of the CDR3 is 12 residues. V trimming: 4 bases; J trimming: 16 bases; junction bases outside the gene matches: 10. CDR3 protein: CASSRVKDREHF. The DNA of the CDR3 is TGTGCCAGCAGCCGAGTCAAGGACAGGGAACATTTT.

The genes are TRBV7-2 and TRBJ1-3; D remains ambiguous. This CDR3 is 17 amino acids long. Trimming cost V 2 bases and J 1 base, with 15 bases left between them. Germline CDR1 and CDR2: SGHTA and FQGNSA. The CDR3 is CASSLTLPRGSGNTIYF. For the CDR3, the DNA is TGTGCCAGCAGCTTAACTTTACCCCGGGGATCTGGAAACACCATATATTTT.

This clone was seen once. This chain joins TRBV29-1 and TRBJ1-5, with unresolved D. Germline-derived CDR1 and CDR2 are SQVTM and ANQGSEA. The CDR3 is 12 amino acids. The V gene lost 7 bases and the J gene lost 0 bases, with 7 bases spanning the gap. The CDR3 loop is CSARNSNQPQHF. Here the CDR3 DNA reads TGCAGCGCCCGTAATAGCAATCAGCCCCAGCATTTT.

The sample holds a few counts of this clone. The chain uses TRBV4-1 and TRBJ1-2, with a weak D call TRBD1 (5 bases). The V gene's germline CDR1 is MGHRA and CDR2 YSYEKL. V was pared by 7 bases and J by 7 bases, with 19 bases between. The CDR3 runs to 14 residues. CDR3 sequence: CASTTPGGRVGYTF. In nucleotides, the CDR3 is TGCGCCAGCACGACCCCGGGGGGAAGGGTTGGCTACACCTTC.

The V gene is TRBV7-2, the J gene TRBJ1-1; D gene ambiguous. CDR3 length equals 13 residues. Germline CDR1 SGHTA, CDR2 FQGNSA. Trimming pared 7 bases from V and 4 bases from J, leaving 13 bases between. The CDR3 spells CASTPWRGTEAFF. The CDR3 bases are TGTGCCAGCACCCCTTGGCGTGGCACTGAAGCTTTCTTT.

A few counts support this clone. The chain joins TRBV11-3 to TRBJ1-1; TRBD1 might be the D (5 bases). V lost 4 bases, J lost 9 bases, and 15 bases lay in between. From germline, CDR1 is SGHNT and CDR2 YENEEA. The CDR3 loop spans 13 amino acids. The DNA of the CDR3 is TGTGCCAGCAGCTCCCCCGGGGGGTTTAAAGCTTTCTTT. It specifies CASSSPGGFKAFF. The entire variable domain, with the rest obtained from reference TRBV11-3 and TRBJ1-1, is as follows: EAGVVQSPRYKIIEKKQPVAFWCNPISGHNTLYWYLQNLGQGPELLIRYENEEAVDDSQLPKDRFSAERLKGVDSTLKIQPAELGDSAVYLCASSSPGGFKAFFGQGTRLTVV.

V is TRBV2 and J is TRBJ1-5, with D unresolved. Germline V gives CDR1 SNHLY, CDR2 FYNNEI. Trimming stripped 7 bases from V and 5 bases from J, with 15 bases between. The CDR3 is 14 residues long. CDR3 protein: CASTLRREHQPQHF. The CDR3 DNA is TGTGCCAGCACTCTAAGGAGGGAGCATCAGCCCCAGCATTTT.

The chain couples TRBV7-6 to TRBJ1-3; D not certain. V lost 1 base, J lost 4 bases, and 5 bases lay in between. Germline CDR1 and CDR2: SGHVS and FNYEAQ. The CDR3 extends over 13 amino acids. The CDR3, as DNA: TGTGCCAGCAGCTTAGGGCACGGAAACACCATATATTTT. Translation: CASSLGHGNTIYF.

The chain uses TRBV6-6 and TRBJ2-1, with 14 bases aligning to TRBD2. V shed 5 bases and J 5 bases; nucleotides not matched to a gene: 14. Germline CDR1 is MNHNY and CDR2 is SVGAGI (reference sequence). The CDR3 spans 19 residues. In DNA, the CDR3 is TGTGCCAGCAGTCGGACTAGCGGGAGGACCATACTCCGGGACAATGAGCAGTTCTTC. This sequence encodes CASSRTSGRTILRDNEQFF.

The V gene is TRBV5-1, the J gene TRBJ2-1; 12 nucleotides line up with TRBD2. V dropped 2 bases and J dropped 5; count of bases not matched to a gene: 5. Germline lookup yields CDR1 SGHRS and CDR2 YFSETQ. The CDR3 length is 16 residues. CDR3 nucleotides: TGCGCCAGCAGCTTCAACGGACTAGCGGGACACAATGAGCAGTTCTTC. Its protein product is CASSFNGLAGHNEQFF.

The sample holds one count of this clone. V and J are TRBV28 and TRBJ1-2; 11 bases are a match to TRBD1. Germline trimming cut 5 bases from V and 4 bases from J; bases unmatched to any gene: 9. The CDR3 loop spans 16 amino acids. CDR1 MDHEN and CDR2 SYDVKM come from the germline V gene. As DNA, the CDR3 is TGTGCCAGCAGTACGGGACAGGGGGATTCGGCCTATGGCTACACCTTC. Its translation: CASSTGQGDSAYGYTF.

This clone was observed a single time. The chain recombines TRBV2 with TRBJ2-1; 8 bases fit TRBD2. Trimming at V came to 6 bases and at J to 9 bases, leaving 13 bases not matched to a gene. CDR1 SNHLY and CDR2 FYNNEI come from the germline V gene. The CDR3 runs 15 residues. The DNA for the CDR3 is TGTGCCAGCAGCCTTAGCGCGGGGGGTCCCGGTGAGCAGTTCTTC. It is translated as CASSLSAGGPGEQFF.

V usage is TRBV11-1 and J usage is TRBJ2-7; possibly TRBD2 for D (6 bases). Germline V CDR1 and CDR2: SGHAT, FQDESV (reference sequence). The CDR3 runs to 15 residues. The germline V and J ends were trimmed by 1 base and 5 bases, with 15 bases remaining between them. CDR3 protein: CASSLGSGGAHEQYF. CDR3 sequence (DNA): TGTGCCAGCAGCTTAGGATCAGGAGGGGCTCACGAGCAGTACTTC.

This clone has ten or more counts. The rearrangement joins TRBV6-1 to TRBJ2-5; TRBD1 aligns across 9 bases. Germline CDR1 MNHNS, CDR2 SASEGT. The CDR3 extends over 16 amino acids. The V and J ends lost 4 bases and 2 bases, in that order; junction bases with no gene match: 8. For the CDR3, the DNA is TGTGCCAGCAGTGGGCTGAAGGGACAGGGACAAGAGACCCAGTACTTC. It specifies CASSGLKGQGQETQYF.

The rearrangement uses TRBV29-1 and TRBJ2-7, with D maybe TRBD1 (5 bases). CDR3 length: 11 amino acids. Trimming pared 2 bases from V and 4 bases from J, leaving 6 bases between. Germline CDR1 reads SQVTM; CDR2 reads ANQGSEA. CDR3 in DNA: TGCAGCGTTGAATCAGGGTACGAGCAGTACTTC. This translates into CSVESGYEQYF.

The rearrangement joins TRBV5-1 to TRBJ1-6, with D tentatively TRBD1 (6 bases). The CDR3 contains 13 residues. The germline gives CDR1 SGHRS, CDR2 YFSETQ. Trimming pared 5 bases from V and 8 bases from J, leaving 11 bases between. CDR3 protein: CASRTEGDSPLHF. The CDR3 coding sequence is TGCGCCAGCAGAACAGAGGGGGATTCACCCCTCCACTTT. Filled out from reference TRBV5-1 and TRBJ1-6, the complete variable domain reads KAGVTQTPRYLIKTRGQQVTLSCSPISGHRSVSWYQQTPGQGLQFLFEYFSETQRNKGNFPGRFSGRQFSNSRSEMNVSTLELGDSALYLCASRTEGDSPLHFGNGTRLTVT.

The chain carries TRBV24-1 and TRBJ1-2; 7 bases map to TRBD1. With V trimmed by 3 bases and J by 4 bases, 7 bases remained unmatched. This CDR3 has 15 amino acids. Germline-derived CDR1 and CDR2 are KGHDR and SFDVKD. The CDR3 DNA sequence: TGTGCCACCAGTGATCCGGACAGGCATAGCTATGGCTACACCTTC. It encodes CATSDPDRHSYGYTF.

The chain carries TRBV24-1 and TRBJ1-1; no firm D call. The CDR3 contains 10 residues. Germline CDR1 and CDR2: KGHDR and SFDVKD. Between the trimmed V and J ends, which lost 11 bases and 5 bases, there was a span of 8 bases. CDR3 loop: CANPGTEAFF. CDR3 in DNA: TGTGCCAATCCAGGAACTGAAGCTTTCTTT.

The gene calls are TRBV10-3 and TRBJ1-3; D not resolved. Trimming shortened V by 7 bases and J by 4 bases, and 5 bases separated the two germline ends. This CDR3 spans 11 amino acids. Germline lookup yields CDR1 ENHRY and CDR2 SYGVKD. CDR3 in DNA: TGTGCCATCACCGAGGGAAACACCATATATTTT. Protein product: CAITEGNTIYF.

In this sample, this clone turned up once. The chain has TRBV5-1 and TRBJ1-1, with TRBD1 as a possible D gene (6 bases). Trimming took 1 base from V and 1 from J, leaving 11 bases between them. The CDR3 totals 15 residues. The germline V gene encodes CDR1 SGHRS and CDR2 YFSETQ. The CDR3 spells CASSLMGGRNTEAFF. CDR3 nucleotides: TGCGCCAGCAGCTTGATGGGGGGCAGGAACACTGAAGCTTTCTTT.